These 10 T cell receptor beta chains originate from one sample sequenced in a study of blood T cell repertoires in COVID-19. Some clones are missing from TCRdb's copy, which holds only in-frame ones; the method was immunoSEQ multiplex PCR. The sample records roughly 160,000 clones, roughly 87% being singletons. Sequenced: peripheral blood. Receptor source: a woman aged 60-75 years who had recovered from COVID-19.

This clone was seen just once. This sequence joins TRBV27 and TRBJ2-1; TRBD2 aligns across 11 bases. With V trimmed by 5 bases and J by 0 bases, 3 bases remained unmatched. Germline V lookup: CDR1 MNHEY, CDR2 SMNVEV (reference sequence). The length of the CDR3 is 16 residues. The CDR3 region is CASSGTSGRSYNEQFF. CDR3 nucleotide sequence: TGTGCCAGCAGTGGGACTAGCGGACGCTCCTACAATGAGCAGTTCTTC.

The J gene is TRBJ2-7, the V gene TRBV18; 11 bases are shared with TRBD2. This CDR3 is built from 14 residues. With 5 bases clipped from V and 3 bases from J, the junction kept 3 bases outside the gene matches. Germline lookup yields CDR1 KGHSH and CDR2 LQKENI. The CDR3 sequence: CASSTTSGDYEQYF. The CDR3 bases are TGTGCCAGCTCAACGACTAGCGGGGACTACGAGCAGTACTTC.

The gene calls are TRBV10-3 and TRBJ1-3, with TRBD1 matching over 9 bases. The V and J ends lost 4 bases and 1 base, in that order; junction bases with no gene match: 2. CDR1 and CDR2 (germline): ENHRY, SYGVKD. The CDR3 has 15 amino acids. The CDR3 DNA is TGTGCCATCAGTGGGGACAGGGAATCTGGAAACACCATATATTTT. Amino acids: CAISGDRESGNTIYF.

This chain links TRBV28 with TRBJ1-2; TRBD1 matches at 9 bases. Germline loops: CDR1 MDHEN, CDR2 SYDVKM. This CDR3 has 13 amino acids. Trimming took 10 bases from V and 4 from J; bases not matched to a gene: 7. The CDR3 region is CATTGTGTYGYTF. The CDR3 coding sequence is TGTGCCACCACCGGGACAGGGACCTATGGCTACACCTTC.

The chain carries TRBV11-1 and TRBJ2-7; 14 bases are shared with TRBD2. The CDR3 has 14 residues. J lost 6 bases, V lost 8 bases, and 6 bases had no gene match. The germline V gene has CDR1 SGHAT and CDR2 FQDESV (reference sequence). CDR3 nucleotides: TGTGCCAGCGCACCGGGACTAGCGGGGGTCGAGCAGTACTTC. Amino acid sequence: CASAPGLAGVEQYF.

CDR3 DNA: TGCAGCGTTCTAGCGGGGGGTAACACCGGGGAGCTGTTTTTT. Protein sequence: CSVLAGGNTGELFF. V and J are TRBV29-1 and TRBJ2-2, with TRBD2 matching 11 bases. The germline V gene encodes CDR1 SQVTM and CDR2 ANQGSEA. The CDR3 sequence is 14 residues long. Trimming cost V 5 bases and J 2 bases; bases outside gene matches: 1.

The chain recombines TRBV11-2 with TRBJ1-4, with TRBD1 as a possible D gene (5 bases). Trimming took 3 bases from V and 5 from J, leaving 10 bases between them. This CDR3 is built from 14 residues. Looked up from germline, CDR1 is SGHAT and CDR2 is FQNNGV. DNA of the CDR3: TGTGCCAGCAGCTTCGGGGGGGGAAATGAAAAACTGTTTTTT. It translates to CASSFGGGNEKLFF.

This chain uses TRBV24-1 with TRBJ1-1, with no clear D. The CDR3 spans 13 residues. Trimming stripped 4 bases from V and 4 bases from J, with 9 bases between. Germline CDR1 is KGHDR and CDR2 is SFDVKD. CDR3 DNA: TGTGCCACCAGTGAGGGGAGGGCCACTGAAGCTTTCTTT. Translating it yields CATSEGRATEAFF.

This clone was recorded a few times. V and J are TRBV7-9 and TRBJ2-7; TRBD1 might be the D (6 bases). Deletions cut 8 bases from V and 3 bases from J, with 14 bases between. There are 13 residues in the CDR3. Germline assignment: CDR1 SEHNR and CDR2 FQNEAQ (reference sequence). The CDR3 region is CASEIQGNYEQYF. The CDR3 DNA sequence: TGTGCCAGCGAGATACAGGGTAACTACGAGCAGTACTTC.

The chain combines TRBV6-5 with TRBJ2-1; 7 nucleotides line up with TRBD1. V lost 0 bases and J lost 14; bases outside the gene matches: 7. The CDR3 is made up of 13 amino acids. Germline V lookup: CDR1 MNHEY, CDR2 SVGAGI. The CDR3 region has the DNA TGTGCCAGCAGTTACTCGGCTGGGACAGAGGAGTTCTTC. Translating gives CASSYSAGTEEFF.